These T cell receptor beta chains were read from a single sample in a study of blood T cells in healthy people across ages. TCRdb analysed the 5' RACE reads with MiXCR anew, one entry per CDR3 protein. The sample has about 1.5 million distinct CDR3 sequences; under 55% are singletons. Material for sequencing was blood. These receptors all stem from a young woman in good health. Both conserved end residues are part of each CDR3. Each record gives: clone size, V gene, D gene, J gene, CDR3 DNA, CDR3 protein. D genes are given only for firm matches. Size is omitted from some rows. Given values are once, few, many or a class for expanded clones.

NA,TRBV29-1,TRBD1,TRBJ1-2,TGCAGCGTTGGAGGGTCCTGGGACAGGGGCCTCTATGGCTACACCTTC,CSVGGSWDRGLYGYTF
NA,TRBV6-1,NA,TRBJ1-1,TGTGCCAGCAGTGTGCCGCCGGGGGAAGCTTTCTTT,CASSVPPGEAFF
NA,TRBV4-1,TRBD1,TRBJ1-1,TGCGCCAGCAGCCAAGGTCCGACAGGGACCTCCATGAACACTGAAGCTTTCTTT,CASSQGPTGTSMNTEAFF
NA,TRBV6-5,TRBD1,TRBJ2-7,TGTGCCAGCAGTTACTACGGACAGGGCTCCTACGAGCAGTACTTC,CASSYYGQGSYEQYF
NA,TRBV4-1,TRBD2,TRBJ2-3,TGCGCCAGCAGCCAGGGACTAGCGGGGGTTGCGGGCACAGATACGCAGTATTTT,CASSQGLAGVAGTDTQYF
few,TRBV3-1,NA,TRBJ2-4,TGTGCCAGCAGCCCAGTACCGGGGGCCGGGGTCAAAAACATTCAGTACTTC,CASSPVPGAGVKNIQYF
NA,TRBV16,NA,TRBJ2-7,TGTGCCAGCAGTTATGATTTCGCCTACGAGCAGTACTTC,CASSYDFAYEQYF
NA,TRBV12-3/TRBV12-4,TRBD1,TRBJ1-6,TGTGCCAGCCGGGACAGTGGGAATTCACCCCTCCACTTT,CASRDSGNSPLHF
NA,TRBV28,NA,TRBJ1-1,TGTGCCAGCAGTTTAATTGGGGACCTAAACACTGAAGCTTTCTTT,CASSLIGDLNTEAFF
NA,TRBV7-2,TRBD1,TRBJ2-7,TGTGCCAGCAGCTTAGTGGGACAGGGTTTCGGCGAGCAGTACTTC,CASSLVGQGFGEQYF
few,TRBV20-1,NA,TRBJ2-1,TGCAGTGCTCCTTCGGGGAGGAACCAATACAATGAGCAGTTCTTC,CSAPSGRNQYNEQFF
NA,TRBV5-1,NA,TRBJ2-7,TGCGCCAGCAGAAGAGCAGCCCGCTCCTACGAGCAGTACTTC,CASRRAARSYEQYF
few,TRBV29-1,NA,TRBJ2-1,TGCAGCGTTTTACGGGCCGACAATGAGCAGTTCTTC,CSVLRADNEQFF
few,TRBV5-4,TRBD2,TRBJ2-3,TGTGCCAGCAGCTTAAGGTACGGGGGGGCCACAGATACGCAGTATTTT,CASSLRYGGATDTQYF
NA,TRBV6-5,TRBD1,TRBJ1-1,TGTGCCAGCAGTGACGGGACAGGGCTTGAAGCTTTCTTT,CASSDGTGLEAFF
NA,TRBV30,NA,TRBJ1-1,TGTGCCTGGAGATCAGTCACTGAAGCTTTCTTT,CAWRSVTEAFF
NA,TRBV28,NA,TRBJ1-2,TGTGCCAGCATCGTTGCGGGGGGCGTGGACTATGGCTACACCTTC,CASIVAGGVDYGYTF
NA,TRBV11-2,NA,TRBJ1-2,TGTGCCAGCAGCTTAGATCTAGGGGATTTCAATGGCTACACCTTC,CASSLDLGDFNGYTF
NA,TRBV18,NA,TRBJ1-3,TGTGCCAGCTCACCAGGGCAGCTCTCTGGAAACACCATATATTTT,CASSPGQLSGNTIYF
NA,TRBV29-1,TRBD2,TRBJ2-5,TGCAGCGTTGACATAGCGGGGGGTCAAGAGACCCAGTACTTC,CSVDIAGGQETQYF
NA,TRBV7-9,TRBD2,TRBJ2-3,TGTGCCAGCAGCTTCTCCCTAGCGGGGGGCCACCGCACAGATACGCAGTATTTT,CASSFSLAGGHRTDTQYF
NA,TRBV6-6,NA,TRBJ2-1,TGTGCCAGCAGTTACGACAGCAACCAGTTCTTC,CASSYDSNQFF
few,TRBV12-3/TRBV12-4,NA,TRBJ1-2,TGTGCCAGTTGCACAGGGCCCCATTACTATGGCTACACCTTC,CASCTGPHYYGYTF
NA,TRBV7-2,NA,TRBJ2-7,TGTGCCAGCAGCTTAGTCTTTGGGGAGTACGAGCAGTACTTC,CASSLVFGEYEQYF
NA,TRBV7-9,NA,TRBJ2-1,TGTGCCAGCAGCTTCGCCTATGTGACATACAATGAGCAGTTCTTC,CASSFAYVTYNEQFF
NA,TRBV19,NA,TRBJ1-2,TGTGCCAGTAGTGTTTTCGATACAGGGAGCCCCAACTATGGCTACACCTTC,CASSVFDTGSPNYGYTF
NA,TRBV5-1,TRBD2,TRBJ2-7,TGCGCCAGCAGCTTGTCACTAGCGCCCTCCTACAATGAGCAGTACTTC,CASSLSLAPSYNEQYF